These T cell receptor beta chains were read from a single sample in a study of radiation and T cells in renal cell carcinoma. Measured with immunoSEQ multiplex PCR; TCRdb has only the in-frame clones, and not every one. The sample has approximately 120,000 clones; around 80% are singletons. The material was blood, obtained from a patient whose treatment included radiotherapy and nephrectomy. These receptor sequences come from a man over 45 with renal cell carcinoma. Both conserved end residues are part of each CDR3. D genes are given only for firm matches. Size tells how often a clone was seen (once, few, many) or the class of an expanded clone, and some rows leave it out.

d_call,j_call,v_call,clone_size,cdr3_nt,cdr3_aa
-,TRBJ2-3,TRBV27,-,TGTGCCAGCAGTAGAACCCCCCCGGGATCAGATACGCAGTATTTT,CASSRTPPGSDTQYF
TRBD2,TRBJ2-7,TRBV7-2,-,TGTGCCAGCAGCTTAGTTCGGATAGCGGGCCGTTCCTACGAGCAGTACTTC,CASSLVRIAGRSYEQYF
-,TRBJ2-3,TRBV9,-,TGTGCCAGCAGCGTGGCGGGGTTAATGGATACGCAGTATTTT,CASSVAGLMDTQYF
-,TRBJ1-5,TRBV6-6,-,TGTGCCAGCAGTTACGAGGCCCTGTACTTATGGCCCCAGCATTTT,CASSYEALYLWPQHF
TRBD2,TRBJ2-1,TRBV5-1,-,TGCGCCAGCAGTCTAGCGGGAGGGCCGAAGAACAATGAGCAGTTCTTC,CASSLAGGPKNNEQFF
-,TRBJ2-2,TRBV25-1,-,TGTGCCAGCAGTGAACCAGGGGTTGCGAACACCGGGGAGCTGTTTTTT,CASSEPGVANTGELFF
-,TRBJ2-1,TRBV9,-,TGTGCCAGCAGCGTAGCTACGGGGCTGGCGAATGAGCAGTTCTTC,CASSVATGLANEQFF
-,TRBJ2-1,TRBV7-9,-,TGTGCCAGCAGCTTAGATCCTTCGGATGAGCAGTTCTTC,CASSLDPSDEQFF
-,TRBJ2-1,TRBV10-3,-,TGTGCCATCAGGGGGGATATAGCCTCCTACAATGAGCAGTTCTTC,CAIRGDIASYNEQFF
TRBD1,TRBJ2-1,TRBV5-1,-,TGCGCCAGCAGCTTACAGGGGTACAATGAGCAGTTCTTC,CASSLQGYNEQFF
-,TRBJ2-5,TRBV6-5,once,TGTGCCAGCAGTTTGGATCCGCAAGAGACCCAGTACTTC,CASSLDPQETQYF
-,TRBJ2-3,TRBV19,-,TGTGCCAGTGGTACTTACAGGGAAGGGGGAGATACGCAGTATTTT,CASGTYREGGDTQYF
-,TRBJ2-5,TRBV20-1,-,TGCAGTGCTAGAGAAGAGACCCAGTACTTC,CSAREETQYF
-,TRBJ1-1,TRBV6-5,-,TGTGCCAGCAGTTACCAGTTTGGGTTTGGGAACACTGAAGCTTTCTTT,CASSYQFGFGNTEAFF
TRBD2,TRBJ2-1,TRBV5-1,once,TGCGCCAGCAGCTCGTCGGGACTAGCGGGTTCCTACAGCTCCTACAATGAGCAGTTCTTC,CASSSSGLAGSYSSYNEQFF